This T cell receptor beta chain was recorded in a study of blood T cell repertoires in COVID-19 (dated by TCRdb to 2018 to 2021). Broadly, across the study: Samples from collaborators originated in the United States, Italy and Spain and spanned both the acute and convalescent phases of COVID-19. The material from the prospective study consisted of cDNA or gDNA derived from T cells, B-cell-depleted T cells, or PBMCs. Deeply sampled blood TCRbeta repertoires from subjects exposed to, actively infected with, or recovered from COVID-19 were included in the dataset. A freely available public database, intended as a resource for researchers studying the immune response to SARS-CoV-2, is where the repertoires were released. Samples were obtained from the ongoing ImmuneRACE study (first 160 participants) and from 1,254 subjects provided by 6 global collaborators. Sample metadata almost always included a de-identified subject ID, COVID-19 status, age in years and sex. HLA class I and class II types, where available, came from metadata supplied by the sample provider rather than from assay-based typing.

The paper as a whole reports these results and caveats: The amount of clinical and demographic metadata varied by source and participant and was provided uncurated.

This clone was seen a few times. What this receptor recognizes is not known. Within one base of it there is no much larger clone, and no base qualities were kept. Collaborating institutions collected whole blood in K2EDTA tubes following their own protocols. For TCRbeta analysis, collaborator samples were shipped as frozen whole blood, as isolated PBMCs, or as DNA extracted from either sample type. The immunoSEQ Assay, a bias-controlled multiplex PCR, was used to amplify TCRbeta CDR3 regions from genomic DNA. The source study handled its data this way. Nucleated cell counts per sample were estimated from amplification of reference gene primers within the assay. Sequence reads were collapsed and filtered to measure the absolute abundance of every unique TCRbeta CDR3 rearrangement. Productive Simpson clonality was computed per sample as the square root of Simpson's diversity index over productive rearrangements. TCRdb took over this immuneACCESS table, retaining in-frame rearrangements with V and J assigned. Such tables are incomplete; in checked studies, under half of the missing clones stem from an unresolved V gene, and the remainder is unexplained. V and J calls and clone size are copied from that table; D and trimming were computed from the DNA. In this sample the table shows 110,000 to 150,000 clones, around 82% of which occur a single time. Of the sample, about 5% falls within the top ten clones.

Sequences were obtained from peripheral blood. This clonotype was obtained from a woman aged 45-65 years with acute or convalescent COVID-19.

DNA sequence: TGTGCCAGCACTTTCCAACTCATCCGGACAGGGATGAACACTGAAGCTTTCTTT. The resulting protein is CASTFQLIRTGMNTEAFF. The V gene is TRBV28 and the J gene is TRBJ1-1; 8 central bases correspond to TRBD1. Relative to germline, V is missing 7 bases and J is missing 0 bases, with 16 bases of the junction outside any gene match. The CDR3 starts with the cysteine, ends with the phenylalanine, and has 18 residues. CDR3 DNA only is kept here, 54 bases in frame from base 1. CDR1 MDHEN and CDR2 SYDVKM are derived from the germline V gene.